This note documents a single T cell receptor beta chain sequence. One junction end does not reproduce the germline sequence, and a read error may be involved. The data stem from a study of tumor T cells in aggressive B-cell lymphoma. Sequencing was performed with immunoSEQ multiplex PCR; in TCRdb, only in-frame clones are kept and a portion is missing. The table shows several thousand clones, with roughly 91% occurring only once. The sequence came from an adult with diffuse large B cell lymphoma. The source material was tumor tissue.

The CDR3, as DNA: TGTGTCAGCAGCAGTAGCGGGATCTACAATGAGCAGTTCTTC. Translating gives CVSSSSGIYNEQFF. This sequence joins TRBV5-6 and TRBJ2-1; 8 positions agree with TRBD2. The CDR3 runs to 14 residues. The germline gives CDR1 SGHDT, CDR2 YYEEEE.